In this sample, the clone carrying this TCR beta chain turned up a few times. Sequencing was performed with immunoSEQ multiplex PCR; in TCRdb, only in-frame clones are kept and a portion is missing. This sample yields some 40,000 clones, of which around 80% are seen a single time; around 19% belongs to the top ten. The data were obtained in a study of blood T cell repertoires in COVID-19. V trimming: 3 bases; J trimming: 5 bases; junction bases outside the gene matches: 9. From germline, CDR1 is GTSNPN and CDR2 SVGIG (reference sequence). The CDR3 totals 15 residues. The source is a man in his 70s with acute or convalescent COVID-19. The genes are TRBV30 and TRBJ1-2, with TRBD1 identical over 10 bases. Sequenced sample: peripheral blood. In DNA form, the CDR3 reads TGTGCCTGGAGGGGAAAGGACAGGGGGACTTATGGCTACACCTTC. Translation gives CAWRGKDRGTYGYTF.